The 6 T cell receptor beta chains below were found in one sample sequenced in a study of T cells in Graves' hyperthyroidism and ophthalmopathy. TCR beta CDR3 sequences were amplified from RNA transcripts. When the TCR CDR3 underwent first-round RT-PCR, the HTBI primer set was used. Via MiXCR, TCRdb re-called the multiplex PCR reads, giving one row per CDR3 protein. The data show around 110,000 distinct CDR3 sequences, 15% to 20% seen once. The sample consisted of blood. These receptors were taken from a woman aged 50 to 60 with Graves' hyperthyroidism.

This clonotype appeared a few times. The chain is built from TRBV5-6 and TRBJ1-1; 10 bases map to TRBD1. Unmatched junction bases numbered 9, after V lost 3 bases and J lost 10 bases. Germline values: CDR1 SGHDT, CDR2 YYEEEE. This CDR3 is built from 14 residues. CDR3 residues: CASSSGQGRSGAFF. DNA for the CDR3: TGTGCCAGCAGCTCGGGACAGGGGAGGTCCGGAGCTTTCTTT. Drawing the rest from reference TRBV5-6 and TRBJ1-1, the complete variable domain is DAGVTQSPTHLIKTRGQQVTLRCSPKSGHDTVSWYQQALGQGPQFIFQYYEEEERQRGNFPDRFSGHQFPNYSSELNVNALLLGDSALYLCASSSGQGRSGAFFGQGTRLTVV.

This clonotype was seen repeatedly, ten times or more. The rearrangement uses TRBV10-3 and TRBJ2-7; 14 bases align to TRBD2. Germline V gene lookup returns CDR1 ENHRY and CDR2 SYGVKD. The ends lost 6 bases at V and 6 bases at J; junction bases unmatched: 7. The CDR3 runs to 15 residues. CDR3 bases: TGTGCCATCAGCGATGGGACTAGCGGGAGTTCCGAGCAGTACGTC. This codes for CAISDGTSGSSEQYV.

This clonotype was seen many times. The chain carries TRBV30 and TRBJ1-1; maybe TRBD1 (5 bases). The CDR3 loop spans 15 amino acids. Germline CDR1 and CDR2: GTSNPN and SVGIG (reference sequence). V was shortened by 5 bases and J by 2 bases, with 18 bases between the two germline ends. This CDR3 reads CAWGDLGTGNTEAFF. CDR3 DNA sequence: TGTGCCTGGGGTGACCTGGGGACGGGAAACACTGAAGCTTTCTTT. The full variable domain, with the rest looked up from reference TRBV30 and TRBJ1-1, is SQTIHQWPATLVQPVGSPLSLECTVEGTSNPNLYWYRQAAGRGLQLLFYSVGIGQISSEVPQNLSASRPQDRQFILSSKKLLLSDSGFYLCAWGDLGTGNTEAFFGQGTRLTVV.

This clonotype came up many times. J is TRBJ2-1 and V is TRBV20-1; 8 bases are shared with TRBD2. Germline loops: CDR1 DFQATT, CDR2 SNEGSKA (reference sequence). This CDR3 contains 12 residues. J lost 10 bases, V lost 4 bases, and 6 bases had no gene match. The CDR3 here is CSATSGSWEQFF. The CDR3 nucleotides are TGCAGTGCTACAAGCGGGAGTTGGGAGCAGTTCTTC.

This clonotype has at least ten counts. This chain joins TRBV29-1 and TRBJ1-1; no firm D call. The V gene lost 2 bases and the J gene lost 3 bases, with 4 bases spanning the gap. CDR1 and CDR2 (germline): SQVTM, ANQGSEA. The CDR3 extends over 11 amino acids. The CDR3 DNA is TGCAGCGTTGAACGGTACACTGAAGCTTTCTTT. This encodes CSVERYTEAFF.

This clonotype was observed many times. The genes are TRBV30 and TRBJ1-6; D is unclear. V gave up 3 bases and J gave up 5 bases, with 29 bases separating them. Germline V gene sequence: CDR1 GTSNPN, CDR2 SVGIG (reference sequence). This CDR3 comprises 20 residues. The CDR3 DNA is TGTGCCTGGAGCCGTATCAGTGGCCGACTGGGATTCAGCCATAATTCACCCCTCCACTTT. Protein: CAWSRISGRLGFSHNSPLHF.